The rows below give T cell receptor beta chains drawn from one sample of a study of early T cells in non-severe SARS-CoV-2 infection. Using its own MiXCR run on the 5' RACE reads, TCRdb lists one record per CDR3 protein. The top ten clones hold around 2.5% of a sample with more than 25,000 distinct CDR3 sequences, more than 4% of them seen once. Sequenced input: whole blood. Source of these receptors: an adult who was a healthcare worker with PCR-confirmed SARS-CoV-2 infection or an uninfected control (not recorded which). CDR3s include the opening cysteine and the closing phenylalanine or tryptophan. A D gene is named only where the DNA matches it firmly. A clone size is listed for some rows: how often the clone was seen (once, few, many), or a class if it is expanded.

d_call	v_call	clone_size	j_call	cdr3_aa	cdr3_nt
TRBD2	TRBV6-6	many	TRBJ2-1	CASSYWGTSGGSNEQFF	TGTGCCAGCAGTTACTGGGGGACTAGCGGGGGTAGCAATGAGCAGTTCTTC
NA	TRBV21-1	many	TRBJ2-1	CASSKTPGQGSGNEQFF	TGTGCCAGCAGCAAAACACCGGGACAGGGGTCTGGAAATGAGCAGTTCTTC
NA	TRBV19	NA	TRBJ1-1	CASNFGGRNTEAFF	TGTGCCAGTAATTTTGGTGGCAGGAACACTGAAGCTTTCTTT
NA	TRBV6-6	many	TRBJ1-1	CASSAGHFTEAFF	TGTGCCAGCAGTGCTGGACACTTCACTGAAGCTTTCTTT
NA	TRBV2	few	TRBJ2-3	CASSRGTGTDTQYF	TGTGCCAGCAGTCGTGGCACCGGCACAGATACGCAGTATTTT
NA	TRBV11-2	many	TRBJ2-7	CASSPTREGALEQYF	TGTGCCAGCAGCCCAACGAGGGAGGGGGCGTTGGAGCAGTACTTC
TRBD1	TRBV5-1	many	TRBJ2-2	CASSPGQGGTGELFF	TGCGCCAGCAGCCCGGGACAGGGGGGTACCGGGGAGCTGTTTTTT
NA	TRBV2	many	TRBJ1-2	CASSERGFYTF	TGTGCCAGCAGTGAAAGGGGGTTCTACACCTTC
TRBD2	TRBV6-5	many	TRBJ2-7	CASTSGGGRSEQYF	TGTGCCAGCACCTCGGGGGGGGGCAGATCCGAGCAGTACTTC
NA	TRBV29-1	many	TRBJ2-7	CSVAPDTYEQYF	TGCAGCGTTGCCCCGGATACCTACGAGCAGTACTTC
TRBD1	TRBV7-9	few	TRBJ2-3	CASRRTGGDTQYF	TGTGCCAGCAGACGGACAGGGGGCGATACGCAGTATTTT
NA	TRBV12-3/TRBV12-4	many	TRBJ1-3	CASKPLSGNTIYF	TGTGCCAGCAAGCCTCTCTCTGGAAACACCATATATTTT
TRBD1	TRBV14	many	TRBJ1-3	CASSGQGRGNTIYF	TGTGCCAGCAGCGGACAGGGGCGAGGAAACACCATATATTTT
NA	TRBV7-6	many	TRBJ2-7	CASSPLAGSHFYEQYF	TGTGCCAGCAGCCCGCTGGCCGGGAGTCACTTCTACGAGCAGTACTTC
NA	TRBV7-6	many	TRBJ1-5	CASSPGLGGPQHF	TGTGCCAGCAGCCCCGGACTGGGCGGGCCCCAGCATTTT
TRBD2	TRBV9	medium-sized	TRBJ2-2	CASSVGASGSQNTGELFF	TGTGCCAGCAGCGTAGGGGCTAGCGGGAGCCAGAACACCGGGGAGCTGTTTTTT
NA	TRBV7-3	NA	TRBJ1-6	CASSLNGLPNSPLHF	TGTGCCAGCAGCTTAAACGGGCTACCTAATTCACCCCTCCACTTT
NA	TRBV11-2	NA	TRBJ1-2	CASSSGGGGYTF	TGTGCCAGCAGCTCGGGAGGAGGAGGCTACACCTTC
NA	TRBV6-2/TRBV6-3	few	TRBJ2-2	CASSYGQGPTGELFF	TGTGCCAGCAGTTACGGCCAGGGGCCAACCGGGGAGCTGTTTTTT
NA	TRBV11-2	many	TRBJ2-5	CASSFLGQGGTQYF	TGTGCCAGCAGCTTTCTCGGTCAGGGAGGGACCCAGTACTTC
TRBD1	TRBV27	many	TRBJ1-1	CASSSRDRGVAEAFF	TGTGCCAGCAGTTCGCGGGACAGGGGGGTCGCTGAAGCTTTCTTT
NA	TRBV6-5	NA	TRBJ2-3	CDSSSKVLGAQSTDTQYF	TGTGACAGCAGTTCCAAGGTCCTAGGGGCCCAGAGCACAGATACGCAGTATTTT
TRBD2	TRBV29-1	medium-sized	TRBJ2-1	CSVFSGGEFF	TGCAGCGTTTTTAGCGGGGGGGAGTTCTTC
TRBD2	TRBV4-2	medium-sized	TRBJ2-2	CASSQGEASGALNTGELFF	TGTGCCAGCAGCCAAGGAGAAGCTAGCGGGGCGTTAAACACCGGGGAGCTGTTTTTT
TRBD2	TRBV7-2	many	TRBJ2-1	CASSPGRGLGQFF	TGTGCCAGCAGCCCCGGGAGGGGCTTGGGGCAGTTCTTC
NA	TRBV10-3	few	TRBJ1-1	CAISEKRQFEAFF	TGTGCCATCAGTGAGAAGCGGCAGTTCGAAGCTTTCTTT
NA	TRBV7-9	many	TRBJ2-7	CASSLGSLESYEQYF	TGTGCCAGCAGCTTAGGGTCACTCGAATCCTACGAGCAGTACTTC
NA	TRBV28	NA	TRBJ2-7	CASSRQAIPYEQYF	TGTGCCAGCAGTCGACAGGCAATACCCTACGAGCAGTACTTC
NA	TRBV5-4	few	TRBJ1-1	CASSPPTGTGTEAFF	TGTGCCAGCAGCCCACCAACAGGGACTGGAACTGAAGCTTTCTTT
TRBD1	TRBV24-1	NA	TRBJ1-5	CATSDSDRGSNQPQHF	TGTGCCACCAGTGATTCCGACAGGGGGAGCAATCAGCCCCAGCATTTT
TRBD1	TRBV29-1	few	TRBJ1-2	CSVPGGPLINYGYTF	TGCAGCGTTCCAGGGGGCCCTCTTATAAACTATGGCTACACCTTC
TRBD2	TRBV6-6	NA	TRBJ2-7	CASSYSGRAGEQYF	TGTGCCAGCAGTTATAGCGGGAGGGCCGGGGAGCAGTACTTC
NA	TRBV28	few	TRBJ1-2	CASSWLNYGYTF	TGTGCCAGCAGTTGGTTAAACTATGGCTACACCTTC
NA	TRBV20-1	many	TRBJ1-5	CSARDGGSQPQHF	TGCAGTGCTAGAGATGGGGGAAGTCAGCCCCAGCATTTT
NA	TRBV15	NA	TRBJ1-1	CATSREREAFF	TGTGCCACCAGCAGAGAGAGGGAGGCTTTCTTT
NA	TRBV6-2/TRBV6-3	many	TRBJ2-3	CATSSTDTQYF	TGTGCCACCTCATCCACAGATACGCAGTATTTT
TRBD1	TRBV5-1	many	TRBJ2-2	CASSSGQGGTGELFF	TGCGCCAGCAGCTCCGGACAGGGCGGTACCGGGGAGCTGTTTTTT
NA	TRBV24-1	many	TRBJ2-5	CATSDLEEGEETQYF	TGTGCCACCAGTGATTTGGAGGAGGGAGAAGAGACCCAGTACTTC
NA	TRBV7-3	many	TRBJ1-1	CASSLGGGRRNTEAFF	TGTGCCAGCAGCCTCGGAGGGGGACGGAGGAACACTGAAGCTTTCTTT